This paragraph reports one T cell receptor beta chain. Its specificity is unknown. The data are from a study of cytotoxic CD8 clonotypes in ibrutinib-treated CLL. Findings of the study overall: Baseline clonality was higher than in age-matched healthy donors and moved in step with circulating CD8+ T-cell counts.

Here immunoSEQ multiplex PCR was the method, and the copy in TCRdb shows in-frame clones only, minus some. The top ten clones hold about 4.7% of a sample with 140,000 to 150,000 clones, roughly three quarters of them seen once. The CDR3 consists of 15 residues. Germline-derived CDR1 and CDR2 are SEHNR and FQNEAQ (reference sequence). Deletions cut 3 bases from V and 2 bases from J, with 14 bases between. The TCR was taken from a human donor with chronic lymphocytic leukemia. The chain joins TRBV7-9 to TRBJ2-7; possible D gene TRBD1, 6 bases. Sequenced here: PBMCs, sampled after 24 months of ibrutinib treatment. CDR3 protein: CASSFGRGQPYEQYF. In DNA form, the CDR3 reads TGTGCCAGCAGCTTTGGCCGAGGACAGCCCTACGAGCAGTACTTC.